This T cell receptor (beta chain) was profiled in a study of T-cell memory formation after mild COVID-19. General observations from the study: Chiefly within CM and EM were the contracting CD4+ clones; CD8+ ones were within EMRA. Pre-infection memory harbored some responding clones, suggesting cross-reactive memory joined. A second wave expanding day 15 to 37 was CD4+-biased; contracting clones were balanced.

Germline-derived CDR1 and CDR2 are SEHNR and FQNEAQ (reference sequence). V dropped 4 bases and J dropped 3; count of bases not matched to a gene: 6. The CDR3 consists of 15 residues. Barcoded TCR alpha and TCR beta cDNA libraries with UMIs came from 5'RACE using constant-segment primers. In TCRdb, the 5' RACE reads were re-called with MiXCR into one record per CDR3 protein. The sample consists of around 200,000 distinct CDR3 sequences, roughly 27% of them appearing once. Concerning this clonotype itself: The antigen is undetermined.

Sequencing was carried out using PBMCs or a T cell subset sorted from them (not recorded which). The chain couples TRBV7-9 to TRBJ2-7; 10 bases are a match to TRBD1. This receptor was obtained from an adult woman who had mild COVID-19 (a few samples of this study predate the infection). Cell type and time point are not known. In nucleotides, the CDR3 is TGTGCCAGCAGCTCATGGGGACAGGGGATCTACGAGCAGTACTTC. It is translated as CASSSWGQGIYEQYF.